This T cell receptor beta chain was captured in a study of kidney transplant recipient with SARS-CoV-2 infection. TCRdb re-called the reads through MiXCR, storing one row per CDR3 protein. Of approximately 240,000 distinct CDR3 sequences in the sample, about 28% are singletons; the top ten hold roughly 7%. This clonotype occurred many times. The CDR3 sequence is 15 residues long. Trimming left V 0 bases short and J 7 bases short, with 13 bases between. Germline V gene data show CDR1 as MNHEY and CDR2 as SVGAGI. Sequencing used a blood sample, obtained at baseline and on day 111 from a kidney transplant recipient. This chain links TRBV6-5 with TRBJ1-5; the D is unclear. This receptor was identified in a young adult male patient who had COVID-19 and was a kidney transplant recipient. The T cells may come from the graft donor. The CDR3 sequence is CASSYSNVGNQPQHF. For the CDR3, the DNA is TGTGCCAGCAGTTACTCGAACGTGGGAAACCAGCCCCAGCATTTT.